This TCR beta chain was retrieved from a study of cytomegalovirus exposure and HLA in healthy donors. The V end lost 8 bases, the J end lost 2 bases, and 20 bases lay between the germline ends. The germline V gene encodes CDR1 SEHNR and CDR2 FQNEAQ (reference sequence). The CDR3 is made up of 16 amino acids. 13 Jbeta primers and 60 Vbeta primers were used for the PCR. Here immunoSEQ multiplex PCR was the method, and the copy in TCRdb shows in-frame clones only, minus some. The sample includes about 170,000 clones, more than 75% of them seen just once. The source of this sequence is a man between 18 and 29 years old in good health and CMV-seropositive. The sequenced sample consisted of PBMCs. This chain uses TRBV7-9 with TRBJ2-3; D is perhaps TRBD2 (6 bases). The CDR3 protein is CASAEGRLLFTDTQYF. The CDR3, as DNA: TGTGCCAGCGCGGAGGGGCGGCTACTCTTCACAGATACGCAGTATTTT.